The present T cell receptor (beta chain) was sequenced within a study of response to subunit inactivated influenza vaccine. Study-wide results and caveats: It was the authors' suggestion that each seasonal influenza vaccination recruits few new T cells.

CDR1 DFQATT and CDR2 SNEGSKA come from the germline V gene (reference sequence). The CDR3 totals 12 residues. The V end lost 4 bases, the J end lost 2 bases, and 8 bases lay between the germline ends. TCRdb re-analysed the RT-PCR reads in MiXCR, keeping a single row per CDR3 protein. This sample has approximately 520,000 distinct CDR3 sequences, with less than 30% found just once. This clonotype came up a few times. Its antigen is unknown. This TCR derives from a man over 45 who received an inactivated influenza vaccine. This specimen consisted of CD4+ T cells sorted from PBMCs, obtained more than 4 days after vaccination. This chain uses TRBV20-1 with TRBJ1-1; D is unclear. The CDR3 DNA reads TGCAGTGCTACGGAGAGTAACACTGAAGCTTTCTTT. Protein: CSATESNTEAFF.